This TCR beta chain came from a study of shared clonotypes between healthy human individuals. The CDR3 length is 12 residues. The J segment lost 6 bases and the V segment lost 7 bases, leaving 5 bases of the junction unmatched. In germline, CDR1 is SQVTM, CDR2 ANQGSEA. It was into CD45RA+ naive and CD45RA-negative memory subsets that the CD4+ cells were split. Study-wide results and caveats: The sharing of 5% to 5.5% of naive CD4 clonotypes was seen across a handful of donors.

Comments on this clone: Its antigen is unknown.

As originally analysed: In the immunoSEQ data, sequences were junction-only and lacked quality scores, so filtering differed. TCRdb's copy holds only in-frame clones and misses some; the assay was immunoSEQ multiplex PCR. The DNA was the basis for D and trimming; V, J and clone size are from that table. The sample lists 900,000 to 1,200,000 clones, approximately 80% seen once, with 0.6% to 0.75% in the top ten. The J gene is TRBJ1-4, the V gene TRBV29-1, with TRBD1 matching over 7 bases. The sequenced sample consisted of memory CD4+ T cells from PBMCs. Subset: CD45RA-negative fraction. The sequence was obtained from a man younger than 35 in good health. Some clones in this sample may be carry-over from other donors' samples. The CDR3 sequence is CSGEGADEKLFF. The DNA of the CDR3 is TGCAGCGGGGAGGGGGCGGATGAAAAACTGTTTTTT. Variable domain in full (rest from reference TRBV29-1 and TRBJ1-4): SAVISQKPSRDICQRGTSLTIQCQVDSQVTMMFWYRQQPGQSLTLIATANQGSEATYESGFVIDKFPISRPNLTFSTLTVSNMSPEDSSIYLCSGEGADEKLFFGSGTQLSVL.